Listed here are 24 T cell receptor beta chains from one sample, sequenced in a study of blood T cell repertoires in COVID-19. The method was immunoSEQ multiplex PCR; TCRdb's version includes in-frame clones alone and lacks a portion of them. The data hold approximately 300,000 clones, with 90% observed a single time. Specimen: peripheral blood. The origin of the receptors is a woman in her forties or fifties with COVID-19, enrolled during active disease.

The chain joins TRBV5-1 to TRBJ1-1; weak D call: TRBD1 (6 bases). Looked up from germline, CDR1 is SGHRS and CDR2 is YFSETQ. The CDR3 runs to 14 residues. Trimming took 4 bases from V and 4 from J, leaving 14 bases between them. The CDR3 sequence: CASSSYVGGTEAFF. The CDR3, as DNA: TGCGCCAGCAGCAGTTACGTAGGGGGCACTGAAGCTTTCTTT.

The rearrangement links TRBV5-6 to TRBJ1-2; possibly TRBD1 for D (5 bases). The CDR3 extends over 14 amino acids. From germline, CDR1 is SGHDT and CDR2 YYEEEE. V lost 2 bases and J lost 1, with 9 bases in between. The CDR3 DNA follows: TGTGCCAGCAGCTTCAAGACAGATAACTATGGCTACACCTTC. Amino acid sequence: CASSFKTDNYGYTF.

CDR3: CAWSAGVEQYF. The CDR3 coding sequence is TGTGCCTGGAGTGCAGGGGTCGAGCAGTACTTC. The V and J genes are TRBV30 and TRBJ2-7; tentative D call: TRBD1 (6 bases). The CDR3 runs to 11 residues. The V gene lost 1 base and the J gene lost 6 bases, with 7 bases spanning the gap. CDR1 and CDR2 from the germline V gene are GTSNPN and SVGIG (reference sequence).

This chain uses TRBV5-1 with TRBJ1-1; TRBD1 might be the D (6 bases). Germline V gene data show CDR1 as SGHRS and CDR2 as YFSETQ. Trimming cost V 0 bases and J 5 bases, with 17 bases left between them. The CDR3 is 16 amino acids. The CDR3 here is CASSLAVTGRGTEAFF. The CDR3 region has the DNA TGCGCCAGCAGCTTGGCCGTGACAGGACGAGGGACTGAAGCTTTCTTT.

This clone appeared a single time. The chain carries TRBV29-1 and TRBJ2-1, with 7 bases fitting TRBD2. The germline gives CDR1 SQVTM, CDR2 ANQGSEA. There are 15 residues in the CDR3. J gave up 0 bases and V 7 bases, and 9 bases lay outside the gene matches. The CDR3 DNA reads as TGCAGCGCGTACCGGGGCGGGAGCTCCTACAATGAGCAGTTCTTC. Translating it yields CSAYRGGSSYNEQFF.

The genes are TRBV10-3 and TRBJ2-1, with D hard to call. From germline, CDR1 is ENHRY and CDR2 SYGVKD. This CDR3 is 12 amino acids long. V was pared by 5 bases and J by 6 bases, with 8 bases between. CDR3 sequence (DNA): TGTGCCATCAGTTCTTATTCCAATGAGCAGTTCTTC. This encodes CAISSYSNEQFF.

V usage is TRBV5-5 and J usage is TRBJ2-6; 9 bases line up with TRBD1. The J segment lost 0 bases and the V segment lost 4 bases, leaving 11 bases of the junction unmatched. Germline V gives CDR1 SGHKS, CDR2 YYEKEE (reference sequence). This CDR3 spans 19 amino acids. CDR3 loop: CASSHRDRVQVSGANVLTF. CDR3 bases: TGTGCCAGCAGCCACCGGGACAGGGTTCAGGTCTCTGGGGCCAACGTCCTGACTTTC.

The chain couples TRBV6-5 to TRBJ1-2, with TRBD1 identical over 7 bases. After removal of 6 bases from V and 5 bases from J, the junction contained 12 bases not matched to a gene. The CDR3 is made up of 15 amino acids. Germline values: CDR1 MNHEY, CDR2 SVGAGI. The CDR3: CASRLGAGGSYGYTF. Written as DNA, the CDR3 is TGTGCCAGCAGACTAGGCGCAGGGGGATCATATGGCTACACCTTC.

This chain links TRBV2 with TRBJ2-7; 9 nucleotides line up with TRBD2. Germline lookup yields CDR1 SNHLY and CDR2 FYNNEI. This CDR3 is 14 amino acids long. J lost 1 base, V lost 5 bases, and 3 bases had no gene match. The CDR3 coding sequence is TGTGCCAGCAGTACCCTAGCGGGATCCTACGAGCAGTACTTC. This translates into CASSTLAGSYEQYF.

V usage is TRBV30 and J usage is TRBJ1-2, with a weak D call TRBD1 (6 bases). The CDR3 loop spans 13 amino acids. Germline CDR1 is GTSNPN and CDR2 is SVGIG (reference sequence). Trimming removed 3 bases from V and 6 bases from J, with 14 bases in between. The CDR3 nucleotides read TGTGCCTGGAGCTCAGGGGCTAAGGATGGCTACACCTTC. Amino acid sequence: CAWSSGAKDGYTF.

The chain uses TRBV11-3 and TRBJ1-1, with TRBD1 identical over 7 bases. Germline V gene lookup returns CDR1 SGHNT and CDR2 YENEEA. The ends lost 8 bases at V and 3 bases at J; junction bases unmatched: 6. This CDR3 spans 13 amino acids. The CDR3 bases are TGTGCCAGCGGAAAAACAGGGGACACTGAAGCTTTCTTT. Protein: CASGKTGDTEAFF.

The rearrangement links TRBV10-2 to TRBJ2-3, with D possibly matching TRBD2 (6 bases). V was trimmed by 6 bases and J by 1 base, leaving 23 bases between them. Germline V gives CDR1 WSHSY, CDR2 SAAADI. CDR3 length: 18 residues. CDR3 coding DNA: TGCGCCAGCAGGGCCGGGGCGGGTGACGGCGGGGGCACAGATACGCAGTATTTT. It translates to CASRAGAGDGGGTDTQYF.

The chain couples TRBV11-3 to TRBJ1-2, with D hard to call. Germline loops: CDR1 SGHNT, CDR2 YENEEA. Trimming left V 3 bases short and J 8 bases short, with 10 bases between. The CDR3 is 12 residues long. The CDR3 DNA reads as TGTGCCAGCAGCTTCGGAGGTTTGGGCTACACCTTC. Amino acids: CASSFGGLGYTF.

The chain uses TRBV7-3 and TRBJ1-2; maybe TRBD1 (5 bases). This CDR3 has 13 residues. V gave up 2 bases and J gave up 3 bases, with 7 bases separating them. Germline CDR1 SGHTA, CDR2 FQGTGA. DNA for the CDR3: TGTGCCAGCAGCTTAGGGGCTGACTATGGCTACACCTTC. Amino acids: CASSLGADYGYTF. Full variable domain (rest looked up from reference TRBV7-3 and TRBJ1-2): GAGVSQTPSNKVTEKGKYVELRCDPISGHTALYWYRQSLGQGPEFLIYFQGTGAADDSGLPNDRFFAVRPEGSVSTLKIQRTERGDSAVYLCASSLGADYGYTFGSGTRLTVV.

The rearrangement joins TRBV30 to TRBJ1-5, with TRBD1 matching 9 bases. The trim removed 1 base at V and 3 bases at J, leaving 4 bases unmatched. This CDR3 contains 15 residues. Germline-derived CDR1 and CDR2 are GTSNPN and SVGIG (reference sequence). The CDR3, as DNA: TGTGCCTGGAGTGGAAGGGACAGGGTCAATCAGCCCCAGCATTTT. It yields the protein CAWSGRDRVNQPQHF.

This clone has just one count. The chain combines TRBV14 with TRBJ1-2; no definite D call. The germline CDR1 and CDR2 sequences are SGHDN and FVKESK. V was cut by 1 base and J by 6 bases, with 21 bases left in between. The CDR3 runs 17 residues. The DNA of the CDR3 is TGTGCCAGCAGCCAAGCATCCCCCCAACACCTCCCCCATGGCTACACCTTC. Its translation is CASSQASPQHLPHGYTF.

The genes are TRBV27 and TRBJ2-7; 10 bases fit TRBD2. This CDR3 comprises 14 residues. The V and J ends lost 4 bases and 5 bases, in that order; junction bases with no gene match: 5. Germline V CDR1 and CDR2: MNHEY, SMNVEV (reference sequence). CDR3 bases: TGTGCCAGCAGTTCGGGACTAGCGTTACACGAGCAGTACTTC. It encodes CASSSGLALHEQYF.

A single count supports this clone. J is TRBJ2-7 and V is TRBV7-2; no clear D gene. This CDR3 is built from 13 residues. From germline, CDR1 is SGHTA and CDR2 FQGNSA. V dropped 1 base and J dropped 4 bases, with 8 bases sitting between them. This CDR3 reads CASSLGGNYEQYF. CDR3 nucleotide sequence: TGTGCCAGCAGCTTAGGCGGAAATTACGAGCAGTACTTC. The whole variable domain, filled in from reference TRBV7-2 and TRBJ2-7, reads GAGVSQSPSNKVTEKGKDVELRCDPISGHTALYWYRQSLGQGLEFLIYFQGNSAPDKSGLPSDRFSAERTGGSVSTLTIQRTQQEDSAVYLCASSLGGNYEQYFGPGTRLTVT.

The chain links TRBV7-2 to TRBJ2-4, with 8 bases that match TRBD1. The CDR3 totals 15 residues. In germline, CDR1 is SGHTA, CDR2 FQGNSA. The J segment lost 4 bases and the V segment lost 1 base, leaving 3 bases of the junction unmatched. CDR3 residues: CASSLDRQGKNIQYF. The CDR3 bases are TGTGCCAGCAGCTTAGACCGACAGGGGAAAAACATTCAGTACTTC.

The CDR3 DNA reads TGTGCCAGCAGTGTTACCATGGGGGGGGCCCGACGGGAGCAGTACTTC. It specifies CASSVTMGGARREQYF. This sequence joins TRBV2 and TRBJ2-7; tentative D call: TRBD2 (7 bases). V shed 4 bases and J shed 7 bases, with 23 bases lying between them. Germline lookup yields CDR1 SNHLY and CDR2 FYNNEI. The CDR3 runs to 16 residues.

This chain links TRBV27 with TRBJ2-5; 7 bases line up with TRBD2. J gave up 4 bases and V 6 bases, and 5 bases lay outside the gene matches. The CDR3 is 13 amino acids. The germline V gene encodes CDR1 MNHEY and CDR2 SMNVEV (reference sequence). In nucleotides, the CDR3 is TGTGCCAGCAGGATGGGGGGGGTAGAGACCCAGTACTTC. This codes for CASRMGGVETQYF.

The chain is built from TRBV5-1 and TRBJ2-6; perhaps TRBD2 as D (7 bases). V was shortened by 7 bases and J by 0 bases, with 17 bases between the two germline ends. CDR3 length: 17 residues. Germline CDR1 reads SGHRS; CDR2 reads YFSETQ. For the CDR3, the DNA is TGCGCCAGCTCCCGGGGGGCTGTTGACTCTGGGGCCAACGTCCTGACTTTC. Protein product: CASSRGAVDSGANVLTF.

The gene calls are TRBV7-9 and TRBJ1-2; a possible D gene is TRBD1 (5 bases). This CDR3 region has 15 residues. Looked up from germline, CDR1 is SEHNR and CDR2 is FQNEAQ (reference sequence). V dropped 4 bases and J dropped 4 bases, with 16 bases sitting between them. The CDR3: CASSSGQGELYGYTF. The CDR3, as DNA: TGTGCCAGCAGCTCCGGGCAGGGCGAGCTCTATGGCTACACCTTC.

The chain links TRBV5-5 to TRBJ2-1, with 10 bases that match TRBD1. The germline CDR1 and CDR2 sequences are SGHKS and YYEKEE (reference sequence). The CDR3 sequence is 14 residues long. V was clipped by 4 bases and J by 9 bases; unmatched bases: 7. The CDR3 DNA reads TGTGCCAGCAGCCCGGGACAGGGGAGCGGTGAGCAGTTCTTC. Translated: CASSPGQGSGEQFF.